This record covers a single T cell receptor beta chain. Its antigen is not identified. This specimen belongs to a study of a mutant IDH1 vaccine in newly diagnosed glioma. Study-wide background: Once 4-6 weeks had passed after radiotherapy alone, vaccination started, or it started with temozolomide cycles. Broader study findings: In 80% to 95% of patients, immune responses induced by the vaccine occurred.

Libraries were prepared by immunoSEQ multiplex PCR; TCRdb keeps only in-frame clonotypes and omits some of them. This sample yields around 50,000 clones, of which 84% are seen a single time; around 4.1% belongs to the top ten. Germline trimming cut 1 base from V and 1 base from J; bases unmatched to any gene: 3. The CDR3 runs to 15 residues. Germline V gives CDR1 MNHNS, CDR2 SASEGT. The time point here: week 35, safety follow-up. One vaccine dose held 300 ug of mutant IDH1 20-mer peptide and came with topical imiquimod. Astrocytomas that were new, WHO grade 3 or 4, IDH1-mutant and ATRX-lost were present in the donors.

The gene calls are TRBV6-1 and TRBJ2-5; 7 bases are shared with TRBD2. The sequence was collected from a woman aged 18-29 years with glioma. The input for sequencing was PBMCs, taken from a glioma patient whose treatment included an IDH1 peptide vaccine. This chain's CDR3 is CASSEGGGTQETQYF. Written as DNA, the CDR3 is TGTGCCAGCAGTGAAGGGGGGGGGACCCAAGAGACCCAGTACTTC.